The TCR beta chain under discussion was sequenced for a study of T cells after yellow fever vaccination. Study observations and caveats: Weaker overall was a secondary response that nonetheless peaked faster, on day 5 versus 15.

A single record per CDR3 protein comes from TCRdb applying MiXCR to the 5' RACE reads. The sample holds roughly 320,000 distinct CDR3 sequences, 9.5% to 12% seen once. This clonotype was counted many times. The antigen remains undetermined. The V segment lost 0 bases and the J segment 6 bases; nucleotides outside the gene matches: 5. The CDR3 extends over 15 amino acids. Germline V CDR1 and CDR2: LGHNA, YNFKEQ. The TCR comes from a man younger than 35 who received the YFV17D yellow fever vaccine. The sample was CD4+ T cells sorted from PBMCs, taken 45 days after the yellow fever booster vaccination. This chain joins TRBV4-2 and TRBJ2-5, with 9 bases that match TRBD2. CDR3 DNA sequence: TGTGCCAGCAGCCAAGACGTAGCGGGGGAGAAGACCCAGTACTTC. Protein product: CASSQDVAGEKTQYF.